This T cell receptor beta chain derives from a study of shared clonotypes between healthy human individuals. Study findings and constraints: Generation probability values for non-shared clonotypes were lower than those for clonotypes shared by all four donors.

The J segment lost 7 bases and the V segment lost 5 bases, leaving 7 bases of the junction unmatched. The CDR3 is 14 amino acids. Germline lookup yields CDR1 SEHNR and CDR2 FQNEAQ (reference sequence). Note on this clone: Its antigen is not known.

Sequencing used immunoSEQ multiplex PCR; TCRdb keeps in-frame clones, though not all of them. The sample lists about 2.3 million clones; approximately 93% were seen once. The chain is built from TRBV7-9 and TRBJ2-7; the match to TRBD1 covers 11 bases. The sequence came from a man between 18 and 35 years old in good health. Some clones in this sample may be carry-over from other donors' samples. The sample comprised naive CD4+ T cells from PBMCs. Subset here: CD45RA+ positively selected. Here the CDR3 reads CASSQDRGLWEQYF. The CDR3 DNA reads as TGTGCCAGCAGCCAGGACAGGGGGCTTTGGGAGCAGTACTTC. Together with reference TRBV7-9 and TRBJ2-7, the CDR3 gives the full variable domain: DTGVSQNPRHKITKRGQNVTFRCDPISEHNRLYWYRQTLGQGPEFLTYFQNEAQLEKSRLLSDRFSAERPKGSFSTLEIQRTEQGDSAMYLCASSQDRGLWEQYFGPGTRLTVT.